These 7 T cell receptor beta chains came from one sample sequenced in a study of metastatic and nonmetastatic thyroid tumors. No patient had received any treatment before thyroid surgery. MiXCR re-clonotyped the PCR reads for TCRdb. The profile shows 22,000 or so clones, roughly a fifth of them singletons. The sequenced sample was blood. All receptors come from a female donor with papillary thyroid cancer or a benign thyroid nodule (not recorded which). Some clones in this sample may be carry-over from other donors' samples.

This clone has at least ten counts. The genes are TRBV14 and TRBJ1-4; TRBD1 agrees at 8 bases. V was pared by 2 bases and J by 4 bases, with 9 bases of the junction left unmatched. The CDR3 is 17 residues long. Germline values: CDR1 SGHDN, CDR2 FVKESK. The chain's CDR3 is CASSQSAGGWGNEKLFF. As DNA, the CDR3 is TGTGCCAGCAGCCAATCCGCAGGGGGCTGGGGTAATGAAAAACTGTTTTTT.

This clone is medium-sized in the sample. The rearrangement uses TRBV6-1 and TRBJ1-3; D is uncertain. The CDR3 consists of 13 residues. V lost 11 bases and J 4 bases, leaving 15 bases between the germline ends. Germline lookup yields CDR1 MNHNS and CDR2 SASEGT. The CDR3 sequence: CAGESLGGNTIYF. CDR3 sequence (DNA): TGTGCCGGAGAGAGTCTGGGGGGAAACACCATATATTTT.

In this sample, this clone turned up many times. The chain recombines TRBV29-1 with TRBJ2-1; D tentatively fits TRBD1 or TRBD2 (5 bases each). This CDR3 region has 14 residues. Germline-derived CDR1 and CDR2 are SQVTM and ANQGSEA. V shed 4 bases and J shed 6 bases, with 16 bases lying between them. The DNA for the CDR3 is TGCAGCGTTGTCGTGGGGAATGGGGGCAATGAGCAGTTCTTC. Protein product: CSVVVGNGGNEQFF.

This clone was picked up a small number of times. A much larger clone lies a single base off, so this may be a read error. The chain links TRBV29-1 to TRBJ2-1; D unresolved. V lost 4 bases to trimming and J lost 4 bases, with 11 bases between them. The CDR3 totals 13 residues. The germline gives CDR1 SQVTM, CDR2 ANQGSEA. The DNA for the CDR3 is TGCAGCGTTGTGGAACCGGTATACAATGAGCAGTTCTTC. This sequence encodes CSVVEPVYNEQFF.

The gene calls are TRBV30 and TRBJ1-1; D unclear. V lost 3 bases to trimming and J lost 4 bases, with 18 bases between them. The V gene's germline CDR1 is GTSNPN and CDR2 SVGIG (reference sequence). The CDR3 sequence is 15 residues long. The CDR3 loop reads CAWSPGNMIGTEAFF. The CDR3 region has the DNA TGTGCCTGGAGCCCCGGGAATATGATAGGCACTGAAGCTTTCTTT. Based on the CDR3 plus reference TRBV30 and TRBJ1-1, the full variable domain is SQTIHQWPATLVQPVGSPLSLECTVEGTSNPNLYWYRQAAGRGLQLLFYSVGIGQISSEVPQNLSASRPQDRQFILSSKKLLLSDSGFYLCAWSPGNMIGTEAFFGQGTRLTVV.

By share of the sample, this clone is medium-sized. This chain uses TRBV6-1 with TRBJ1-5; D ambiguous. Germline CDR1 is MNHNS and CDR2 is SASEGT. The CDR3 is 13 amino acids. Trimming took 2 bases from V and 7 from J, leaving 9 bases between them. CDR3: CASSESVGQPQHF. The CDR3, as DNA: TGTGCCAGCAGTGAAAGCGTGGGACAGCCCCAGCATTTT.

This clone was recorded at least ten times. The chain has TRBV6-1 and TRBJ2-1, with D tentatively TRBD2 (6 bases). CDR1 and CDR2 from the germline V gene are MNHNS and SASEGT. V was cut by 6 bases and J by 7 bases, with 16 bases left in between. This CDR3 is built from 14 residues. The CDR3 DNA follows: TGTGCCAGCAGGACTAGGTGGGACGTGAATGAGCAGTTCTTC. The encoded protein is CASRTRWDVNEQFF.